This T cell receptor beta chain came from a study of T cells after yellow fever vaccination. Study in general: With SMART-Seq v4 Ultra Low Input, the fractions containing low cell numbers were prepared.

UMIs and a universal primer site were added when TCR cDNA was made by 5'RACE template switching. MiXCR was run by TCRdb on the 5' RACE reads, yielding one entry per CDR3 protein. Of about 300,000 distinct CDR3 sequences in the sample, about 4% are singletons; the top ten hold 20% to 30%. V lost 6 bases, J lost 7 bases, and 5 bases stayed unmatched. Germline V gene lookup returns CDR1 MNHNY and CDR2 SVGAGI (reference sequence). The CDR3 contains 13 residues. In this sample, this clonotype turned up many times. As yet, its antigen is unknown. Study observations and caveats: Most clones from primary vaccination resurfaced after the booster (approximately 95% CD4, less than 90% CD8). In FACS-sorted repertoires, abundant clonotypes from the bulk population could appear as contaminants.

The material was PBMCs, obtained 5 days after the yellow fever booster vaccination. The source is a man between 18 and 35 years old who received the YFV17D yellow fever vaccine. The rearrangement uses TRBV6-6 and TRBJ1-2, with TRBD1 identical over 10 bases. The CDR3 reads CASRIGQGGGYTF. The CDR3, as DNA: TGTGCCAGCAGGATCGGACAGGGGGGTGGCTACACCTTC.